This T cell receptor (beta chain) stems from a study of T cells in Graves' hyperthyroidism and ophthalmopathy. TCR beta CDR3 sequences were amplified from RNA transcripts. First-round RT-PCR targeting the TCR CDR3 was performed with the HTBI primer set. TCRdb re-analysed the multiplex PCR reads in MiXCR, keeping a single row per CDR3 protein. The sample lists 800,000 or so distinct CDR3 sequences, roughly 40% occurring once. Trimming pared 6 bases from V and 2 bases from J, leaving 8 bases between. Germline V gene data show CDR1 as MDHEN and CDR2 as SYDVKM. The CDR3 has 13 amino acids. Sequencing input: blood. The chain combines TRBV28 with TRBJ1-3; no firm D call. This sequence originates from a man in his late teens or twenties with Graves' hyperthyroidism. The CDR3 DNA reads as TGTGCCAGCAGGGATGTCGCTGGAAACACCATATATTTT. It is translated as CASRDVAGNTIYF.